The clone carrying this TCR beta chain was counted ten times or more. The antigen is unknown. The germline gives CDR1 MNHEY, CDR2 SMNVEV (reference sequence). The germline V and J ends were trimmed by 5 bases and 6 bases, with 5 bases remaining between them. The CDR3 length is 11 residues. The TCRbeta library incorporated unique molecular identifiers. TCRdb reanalysed the PCR reads using MiXCR and keeps one entry per CDR3 protein. The table shows 610,000 or so distinct CDR3 sequences, with around 27% occurring only once. These data come from a study of T-cell reconstitution after alpha-beta-depleted transplantation in children. Whole-study results and caveats: Expanded graft clones numbering several hundred reportedly gave rise to alpha-beta T cells about two months after transplant. Newly produced T cells mostly accounted for T-cell counts and diversity one year post-transplant. It was surviving recipient T cells and thymic progenitors that gave some patients high TCRbeta diversity at day 60.

This sequence was found in a boy less than two years old with Wiskott-Aldrich syndrome, due to receive a stem cell transplant. Material: PBMCs, obtained before TCRalphabeta/CD19-depleted stem cell transplant. This chain uses TRBV27 with TRBJ2-1; D is uncertain. CDR3: CASSATNEQFF. The CDR3 DNA reads TGTGCCAGCAGTGCGACCAATGAGCAGTTCTTC.